This is a list of T cell receptor beta chains from one sample in a study of T cells in Graves' hyperthyroidism and ophthalmopathy. In TCRdb, the multiplex PCR reads were re-called with MiXCR into one record per CDR3 protein. The sample consists of approximately 400,000 distinct CDR3 sequences, 15% to 19% of them appearing once. The material sequenced was blood. All receptors come from a woman between 18 and 30 years old with Graves' hyperthyroidism. CDR3s include the opening cysteine and the closing phenylalanine or tryptophan. A D gene is named only where the DNA matches it firmly. Clone size, where shown, is once, few, many, or a class for clones that have expanded.

J,V,size,D,DNA,CDR3
TRBJ2-1,TRBV30,many,TRBD2,TGTGCCTGCCTGGGACTAGCGGGAGGGAGGTCCTACAATGAGCAGTTCTTC,CACLGLAGGRSYNEQFF
TRBJ2-1,TRBV7-3,many,NA,TGTGCCAGCAGCTTAATGAGTGTGACCTACAATGAGCAGTTCTTC,CASSLMSVTYNEQFF
TRBJ2-5,TRBV7-2,many,NA,TGTGCCAGCAGCCTACGGACAGAAGAGACCCAGTACTTC,CASSLRTEETQYF
TRBJ2-7,TRBV7-8,many,TRBD2,TGTGCCAGCAGCTTAGTTGGGGCTAGCGGGGGTCGCGAGCAGTACTTC,CASSLVGASGGREQYF
TRBJ2-1,TRBV19,NA,NA,TGTGCCAGTAGTAATCCCAATGAGCAGTTCTTC,CASSNPNEQFF
TRBJ2-5,TRBV6-2/TRBV6-3,NA,NA,TGTGCCAGCAGTGGTACTTCTTACTACCAAGAGACCCAGTACTTC,CASSGTSYYQETQYF
TRBJ2-2,TRBV7-8,many,TRBD1,TGTGCCAGCGGGACAGTAGAGGTTCGAGGAACCGGGGAGCTGTTTTTT,CASGTVEVRGTGELFF
TRBJ1-3,TRBV7-2,NA,NA,TGTGCCAGCAGCTTAGCCCCTAAGCAAGGGATCATATATTTT,CASSLAPKQGIIYF
TRBJ1-4,TRBV10-3,NA,NA,TGTGCCATCAGGGGGGAAACTAATGAAAAACTGTTTTTT,CAIRGETNEKLFF
TRBJ2-3,TRBV10-3,many,TRBD2,TGTGCCATCAGTAGCCCCCTAGCGGGGATGAAAGATACGCAGTATTTT,CAISSPLAGMKDTQYF
TRBJ1-4,TRBV3-1,many,NA,TGTGCCAGCAGCCAAGTGAGAGGGAGGAATGAAAAACTGTTTTTT,CASSQVRGRNEKLFF
TRBJ2-1,TRBV18,NA,NA,TGTGCCAGCTCACCACCAATCGACATATCCGCGGTTTCCTACAATGAGCAGTTCTTC,CASSPPIDISAVSYNEQFF
TRBJ2-1,TRBV15,NA,NA,TGTGCCACCAGCAGAGATGGCCGGATAATGGGGGAGCAGTTCTTC,CATSRDGRIMGEQFF
TRBJ2-3,TRBV27,many,NA,TGTGCCAGCAGTATCCCTGACGCGGGTATCACAGATACGCAGTATTTT,CASSIPDAGITDTQYF
TRBJ2-7,TRBV9,NA,NA,TGTGCCAGCAAAAGCGGGCATGAGGGGCAGGGAGGTGAGCAGTACTTC,CASKSGHEGQGGEQYF
TRBJ2-2,TRBV7-3,many,NA,TGTGCCAGCAGCTTATTAGGGCAGGGACTTACCGGGGAGCTGTTTTTT,CASSLLGQGLTGELFF
TRBJ2-1,TRBV30,NA,NA,TGTGCCTGGAGTGCTGGGACCTTTCTCTACAATGAGCAGTTCTTC,CAWSAGTFLYNEQFF
TRBJ1-2,TRBV6-5,many,NA,TGTGCCAGCAGTTACTCACCGGGGGTTGACTATGGCTACACCTTC,CASSYSPGVDYGYTF
TRBJ2-7,TRBV30,many,TRBD2,TGTGCCTGGGCGGGGGTTTCCTACGAGCAGTACTTC,CAWAGVSYEQYF
TRBJ2-5,TRBV5-1,few,NA,TGCGCCAGCAGCGGATGGGACCCAACGCCGCAAGAGACCCAGTACTTC,CASSGWDPTPQETQYF
TRBJ2-2,TRBV2,many,NA,TGTGCCAGCAGTGAACCGGGGATCGGGGAGCTGTTTTTT,CASSEPGIGELFF
TRBJ2-1,TRBV18,many,NA,TGTGCCAGCTCACCCGTCTTATGGGGGGCCTTCTACAATGAGCAGTTCTTC,CASSPVLWGAFYNEQFF
TRBJ2-5,TRBV20-1,many,NA,TGCAGTGCTAGAGATCGTTCGAACTATCAAGAGACCCAGTACTTC,CSARDRSNYQETQYF
TRBJ2-7,TRBV25-1,NA,TRBD1,TGTGCCAGCAGTGAGGGGAACAGGGGCATCTCCTACGAGCAGTACTTC,CASSEGNRGISYEQYF
TRBJ2-5,TRBV28,many,NA,TGTGCCAGCGTCCTCCGGGGACAAGAGACCCAGTACTTC,CASVLRGQETQYF
TRBJ2-1,TRBV6-1,NA,TRBD1,TGTGCCAGCACCACGGGGGACAGGGACCACAATGAGCAGTTCTTC,CASTTGDRDHNEQFF
TRBJ2-1,TRBV6-1,NA,TRBD2,TGTGCCAGCAGCCCTAGCGGGAGGGCCGGGAATGAGCAGTTCTTC,CASSPSGRAGNEQFF
TRBJ2-3,TRBV18,few,NA,TGTGCCAGCTCACCAAAGGGGAAGGGGACAGATACGCAGTATTTT,CASSPKGKGTDTQYF
TRBJ1-2,TRBV6-2/TRBV6-3,many,NA,TGTGCCAGCAGTTATCCGGCCGCCGGACTCGACGGAGCTGGCTACACCTTC,CASSYPAAGLDGAGYTF
TRBJ1-1,TRBV7-3,NA,NA,TGTGCCAGCAGCTTAAACGGGACTAGGGCTTTCTTT,CASSLNGTRAFF
TRBJ2-6,TRBV6-1,many,NA,TGTGCCAGCAGTCCTTCCGCTGGGGCCAACGTCCTGACTTTC,CASSPSAGANVLTF
TRBJ1-1,TRBV6-2/TRBV6-3,NA,NA,TGTGCCAGCAAGAGGGGCATGAACACTGAAGCTTTCTTT,CASKRGMNTEAFF
TRBJ2-7,TRBV2,many,NA,TGTGCCAGCAGGGGGGGACACACCTACGAGCAGTACTTC,CASRGGHTYEQYF
TRBJ2-7,TRBV6-5,many,NA,TGTGCCAGCAGTTACTCTGTAGCGTACGAGCAGTACTTC,CASSYSVAYEQYF
TRBJ2-3,TRBV6-2/TRBV6-3,few,NA,TGTGCCGGCAGCCCCGTTGGCGGTAGCACAGATACGCAGTATTTT,CAGSPVGGSTDTQYF
TRBJ2-5,TRBV20-1,NA,NA,TGCAGTGCCATCAATGGGGGGGGGCAATTGCCGACCCAGTACTTC,CSAINGGGQLPTQYF
TRBJ1-6,TRBV28,many,NA,TGTGCCAGCAGCCCCATCGGCCCCCTCCACTTT,CASSPIGPLHF
TRBJ2-3,TRBV5-6,few,NA,TGTGCCAGCAGCTTGGGAAGGGACATAAGGGGGACAGATACGCAGTATTTT,CASSLGRDIRGTDTQYF
TRBJ1-4,TRBV27,NA,TRBD1,TGTGCCAGCAGTCCCCCCCGACAGGGCGGCGAAAAACTGCTTTTT,CASSPPRQGGEKLLF
TRBJ1-2,TRBV10-3,many,NA,TGTGCCATCAGTGAGTCGAGGAATGGCTACACCTTC,CAISESRNGYTF
TRBJ1-2,TRBV5-4,NA,NA,TGTGCCAGCAGCCCCGAATACGCACAGGGTGACTATGGCTACACCTTC,CASSPEYAQGDYGYTF